Listed below are T cell receptor beta chains from one sample, sequenced in a study of T cells after yellow fever vaccination. TCRdb re-derived calls from the 5' RACE reads in MiXCR, one entry per CDR3 protein. The table records about 160,000 distinct CDR3 sequences, almost 7% of them present only once. The sequences come from CD4+ T cells sorted from PBMCs, collected 4 to 5 days after the first yellow fever vaccination. The receptor source for this set is a man aged 18 to 29 who received the YFV17D yellow fever vaccine. Both conserved end residues are part of each CDR3. The D gene is left open where the match is weak. Size is omitted from some rows. Given values are once, few, many or a class for expanded clones.

d_call j_call clone_size v_call cdr3_nt cdr3_aa
TRBD2 TRBJ2-5 few TRBV7-2 TGTGCCAGCAGCAACCCTGCGGGGGGGCAAGAGACCCAGTACTTC CASSNPAGGQETQYF
TRBD1 TRBJ2-7 many TRBV4-1 TGCGCCAGCAGTGCGACAGGGGCTAACCACGAGCAGTACTTC CASSATGANHEQYF
. TRBJ2-1 many TRBV9 TGTGCCAGCAGCGTAGAACCTAGCGTGCGGGAGCAGTTCTTC CASSVEPSVREQFF
TRBD2 TRBJ2-3 many TRBV10-3 TGTGCCATCAGGGATAGCGGGGGGGCTTCAGATACGCAGTATTTT CAIRDSGGASDTQYF
. TRBJ1-5 many TRBV12-3/TRBV12-4 TGTGCCAGCGGCTGGGGGGGGTGGAATCAGCCCCAGCATTTT CASGWGGWNQPQHF
TRBD1 TRBJ2-6 . TRBV5-5 TGTGCCAGCAGCTTGGAACAGGGGAATTTGTCTGGGGCCAACGTCCTGACTTTC CASSLEQGNLSGANVLTF
TRBD1 TRBJ1-5 many TRBV12-3/TRBV12-4 TGTGCCAGCAGTTTAGGGGACAGACTCTTGCAGCCCCAGCATTTT CASSLGDRLLQPQHF
TRBD2 TRBJ2-3 . TRBV7-2 TGTGCCAGCAGCTTAGCCCCCCCGGGACTAGCGGGCAACACAGATACGCAGTATTTT CASSLAPPGLAGNTDTQYF
. TRBJ1-2 many TRBV19 TGTGCCAGTCGCCGGGGGGGGAACTATGGCTACACCTTC CASRRGGNYGYTF
. TRBJ2-1 few TRBV3-1 TGTGCCAGCAGCCCAAGGGCGGAAGGCGGTGAGCAGTTCTTC CASSPRAEGGEQFF
. TRBJ2-1 few TRBV24-1 TGTGCCACCAGTGCCCCGACACAGTTCTTC CATSAPTQFF
. TRBJ2-1 many TRBV5-5 TGTGCCAGCAGTCCCTGGGACGTACTTCGCAATGAGCAGTTCTTC CASSPWDVLRNEQFF
. TRBJ2-7 many TRBV7-2 TGTGCCAGCAGCTTACTCTACGAGCAGTACTTC CASSLLYEQYF
TRBD1 TRBJ2-1 many TRBV7-9 TGTGCCAGCAGCTCGACAGGGGATCACAATGAGCAGTTCTTC CASSSTGDHNEQFF
. TRBJ1-5 many TRBV6-2/TRBV6-3 TGTGCCAGCAGCCCAATCCCGACTCGGGGGGTTTATCAGCCCCAGCATTTT CASSPIPTRGVYQPQHF
TRBD2 TRBJ2-3 . TRBV6-5 TGTGCCAGCAGTTCCGGGACGGCTAGCGGGGGCACAGATACGCAGTATTTT CASSSGTASGGTDTQYF
. TRBJ1-2 . TRBV12-3/TRBV12-4 TGTGCCAGCAGCCTGGGCGTGGGCTACACCTTC CASSLGVGYTF
. TRBJ2-2 . TRBV9 TGTGCCAGCAGCGACAGCTCTGACGGGGAGCTGTTTTTT CASSDSSDGELFF
. TRBJ1-1 many TRBV7-2 TGTGCCAGCAGCTTCGAGGGGTTGACAGAAGCTTTCTTT CASSFEGLTEAFF
. TRBJ1-6 many TRBV6-6 TGTGCCAGCAGTACGACAGGTATCTCACCCCTCCACTTT CASSTTGISPLHF
. TRBJ2-5 many TRBV5-1 TGCGCCAGCAGCGGGTGGGCTAGCTCTATCCAAGAGACCCAGTACTTC CASSGWASSIQETQYF
. TRBJ1-5 many TRBV6-2/TRBV6-3 TGTGCCAGCAGTTACTCGGGTGATCAGCCCCAGCATTTT CASSYSGDQPQHF
TRBD1 TRBJ1-2 . TRBV4-3 TGCGCCAGCAGCCAAGCTGCCGGGACAGCTTATGGCTACACCTTC CASSQAAGTAYGYTF
. TRBJ1-3 . TRBV5-4 TGTGCCAGCAGCCGGGACAACTCTGGAAACACCATATATTTT CASSRDNSGNTIYF